Reported below is one T cell receptor (beta chain). Its specific antigen is unknown. Base qualities are not at hand, and no much larger clone is one base apart. This sample is part of a study of blood T cell repertoires in COVID-19 (dated by TCRdb to the early 2020s). About the full investigation: Samples from collaborators originated in the United States, Italy and Spain and spanned both the acute and convalescent phases of COVID-19. Where available, HLA class I and class II types were obtained from metadata supplied by the sample provider rather than from assay-based typing. The dataset comprised deeply sampled blood TCRbeta repertoires from subjects exposed to, actively infected with, or recovered from COVID-19. The repertoires were released in a freely available public database meant as a resource for research on the immune response to SARS-CoV-2. The prospective study material was composed of cDNA or gDNA derived from T cells, B-cell-depleted T cells, or PBMCs. A de-identified subject ID, COVID-19 status, age in years and sex were almost always included in the sample metadata. The samples were drawn from two sources: the first 160 participants of the ongoing ImmuneRACE study, and 1,000 to 1,500 subjects contributed by 6 global collaborators.

Reading from cysteine to phenylalanine, the CDR3 counts 22 amino acids. Only CDR3 DNA remains: 66 bases, in frame from the first base. Paper-wide results and their limitations: The quantity of clinical and demographic metadata differed by source and by participant and was supplied without curation.

One collaborating source in Seattle enrolled patients during active infection and followed them longitudinally through the course of disease. Each collaborating institution followed its own protocols to collect whole blood in K2EDTA tubes. For TCRbeta analysis, collaborators shipped samples as frozen whole blood, isolated PBMCs, or DNA extracted from either of those sample types. The immunoSEQ Assay, a bias-controlled multiplex PCR, was used to amplify TCRbeta CDR3 regions from genomic DNA. The study's processing was this. The number of nucleated cells in each sample was estimated from the amplification of reference gene primers within the assay. To quantify the absolute abundance of each unique TCRbeta CDR3 rearrangement, sequence reads were collapsed and filtered. For each sample, productive Simpson clonality was calculated by taking the square root of Simpson's diversity index across productive rearrangements. The table comes from immuneACCESS by way of TCRdb, which keeps in-frame sequences with V and J called. Part of the clones is missing from these tables; in studies checked, under half for an unresolved V gene and the rest for unknown reasons. The DNA gave D and trimming, while V, J and clone size come from that table. The sample table contains 250,000 to 400,000 clones; only one count was recorded for approximately 89% of them. The ten largest clones take up approximately 1.6% of the sample.

The TCR was taken from a woman aged 30 to 39 with COVID-19, enrolled during active disease. The rearrangement joined TRBV12-2 to TRBJ2-3; the table's D gene call, TRBD2, was not cross checked with the DNA. TRBV12-2 is a pseudogene locus. Sequenced: peripheral blood. The CDR3 sequence is CASRFQFPPGEREGVGTDTQYF. The sequenced DNA: TGTGCAAGTCGCTTCCAGTTTCCCCCCGGGGAGCGGGAAGGTGTTGGCACAGATACGCAGTATTTT.